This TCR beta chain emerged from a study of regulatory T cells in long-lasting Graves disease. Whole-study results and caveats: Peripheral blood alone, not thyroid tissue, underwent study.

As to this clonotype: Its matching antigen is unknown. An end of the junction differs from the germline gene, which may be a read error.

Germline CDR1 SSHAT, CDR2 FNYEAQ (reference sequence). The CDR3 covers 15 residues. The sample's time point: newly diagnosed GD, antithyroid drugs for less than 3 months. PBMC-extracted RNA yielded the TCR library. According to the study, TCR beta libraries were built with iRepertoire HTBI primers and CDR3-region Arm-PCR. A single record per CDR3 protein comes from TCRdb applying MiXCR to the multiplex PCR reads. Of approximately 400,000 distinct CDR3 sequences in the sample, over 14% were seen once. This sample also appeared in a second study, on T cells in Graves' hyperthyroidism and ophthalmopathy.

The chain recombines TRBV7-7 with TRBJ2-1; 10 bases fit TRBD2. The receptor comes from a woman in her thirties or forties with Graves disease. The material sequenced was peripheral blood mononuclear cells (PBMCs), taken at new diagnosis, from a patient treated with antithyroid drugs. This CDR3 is CASSFGSGRSDEQFF. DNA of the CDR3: TGTGCTAGCAGCTTCGGTAGCGGGAGGTCCGATGAGCAGTTCTTC. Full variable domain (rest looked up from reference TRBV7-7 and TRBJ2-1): GAGVSQSPRYKVTKRGQDVTLRCDPISSHATLYWYQQALGQGPEFLTYFNYEAQPDKSGLPSDRFSAERPEGSISTLTIQRTEQRDSAMYRCASSFGSGRSDEQFFGPGTRLTVL.